The clone carrying this TCR beta chain was observed at least ten times. The CDR3 runs 14 residues. CDR1 and CDR2 (germline): SGHTA, FQGNSA. V dropped 3 bases and J dropped 4 bases, with 11 bases sitting between them. This sample is part of a study of T cells after yellow fever vaccination. TCRdb fed the 5' RACE reads into MiXCR, producing one record per CDR3 protein. The sample lists roughly 350,000 distinct CDR3 sequences; roughly 3.9% were seen once. The sequence was collected from a young man who received the YFV17D yellow fever vaccine. The sample was PBMCs, taken 5 days after the yellow fever booster vaccination. The chain links TRBV7-2 to TRBJ2-3, with D possibly TRBD1 on 6 matching bases. The CDR3 DNA reads TGTGCCAGCAGCTTCAACACAGGGCCAGATACGCAGTATTTT. This codes for CASSFNTGPDTQYF.